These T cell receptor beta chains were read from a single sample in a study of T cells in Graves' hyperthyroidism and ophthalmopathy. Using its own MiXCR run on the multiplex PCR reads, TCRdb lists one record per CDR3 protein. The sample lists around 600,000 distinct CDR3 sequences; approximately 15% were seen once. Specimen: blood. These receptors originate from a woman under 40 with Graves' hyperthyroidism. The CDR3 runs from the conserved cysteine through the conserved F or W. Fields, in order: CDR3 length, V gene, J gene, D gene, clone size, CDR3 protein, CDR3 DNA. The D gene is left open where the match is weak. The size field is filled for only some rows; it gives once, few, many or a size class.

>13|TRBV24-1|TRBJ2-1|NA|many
CATSDFRTAQQFF
TGTGCCACCAGTGATTTCCGGACAGCCCAGCAGTTCTTC
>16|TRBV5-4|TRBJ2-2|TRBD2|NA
CAIYSGGPGNTGELFF
TGTGCCATCTATAGCGGGGGGCCGGGGAACACCGGGGAGCTGTTTTTT
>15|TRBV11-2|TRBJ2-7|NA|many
CASSPVKGGLYEQYF
TGTGCCAGCAGCCCTGTCAAGGGGGGCTTGTACGAGCAGTACTTC
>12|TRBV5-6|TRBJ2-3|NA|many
CASSFPMDTQYF
TGTGCCAGCAGCTTTCCGATGGATACGCAGTATTTT
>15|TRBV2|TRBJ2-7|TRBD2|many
CASRARLAGSYEQYF
TGTGCCAGCAGGGCAAGACTAGCGGGAAGCTACGAGCAGTACTTC
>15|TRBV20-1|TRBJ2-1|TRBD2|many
CSAREGGRYVGEQFF
TGCAGTGCTAGAGAGGGCGGGAGGTATGTCGGTGAGCAGTTCTTC
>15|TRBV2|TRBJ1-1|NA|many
CASRSSTGLVTHAFF
TGTGCCAGCAGATCCTCGACAGGCCTAGTAACTCATGCTTTCTTT
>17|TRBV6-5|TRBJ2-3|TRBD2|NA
CASSYSVLAESTDMQYF
TGTGCCAGCAGTTACTCGGTTCTAGCGGAAAGCACAGATATGCAGTATTTT
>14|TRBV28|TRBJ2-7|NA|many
CASSLRAHSYEQYF
TGTGCCAGCAGTTTAAGGGCTCACTCCTACGAGCAGTACTTC
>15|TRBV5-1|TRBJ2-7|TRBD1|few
CASSPGPDRGYEQYF
TGCGCCAGCAGCCCCGGCCCGGACAGGGGCTACGAGCAGTACTTC
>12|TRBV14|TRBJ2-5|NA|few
CASSQQVETQYF
TGTGCCAGCAGCCAACAAGTGGAGACCCAGTACTTC
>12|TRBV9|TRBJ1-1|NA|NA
CASQGGNTEAFF
TGTGCCAGCCAGGGCGGAAACACTGAAGCTTTCTTT
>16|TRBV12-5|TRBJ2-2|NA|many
CASGPSGSGYTGELFF
TGTGCTAGTGGTCCCAGTGGTAGCGGATACACCGGGGAGCTGTTTTTT
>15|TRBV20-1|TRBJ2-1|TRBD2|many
CSARVPSGIRTEQFF
TGCAGTGCTAGGGTGCCTAGCGGGATCCGTACTGAGCAGTTCTTC
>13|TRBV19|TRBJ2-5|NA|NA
CTSRRQGGETQYF
TGTACCAGTAGGAGACAGGGAGGAGAGACCCAGTACTTC
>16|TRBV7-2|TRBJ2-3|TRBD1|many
CASSAGQGLRGDTQYF
TGTGCCAGCAGCGCTGGACAGGGCCTGCGGGGAGATACGCAGTATTTT
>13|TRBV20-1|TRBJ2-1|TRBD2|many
CSAGLAGVREQFF
TGCAGTGCGGGACTAGCGGGAGTTCGAGAGCAGTTCTTC